Sequencing of this T cell receptor (beta chain) was carried out in a study of blood T cells in healthy people across ages. A second PCR, run for roughly 7 to 12 cycles, used a sample-barcoded 5' primer plus a J-beta primer mix. A single record per CDR3 protein comes from TCRdb applying MiXCR to the 5' RACE reads. Here the sample spans hundreds of thousands of distinct CDR3 sequences, less than 25% being singletons. Around 10 milliliters was the volume of peripheral blood drawn from each donor. The CDR3 length is 16 residues. Trimming cost V 3 bases and J 7 bases; bases outside gene matches: 11. The germline V gene has CDR1 SEHNR and CDR2 FQNEAQ (reference sequence). This sample also appeared in a second study, on T cells of mothers and their children. As that study records: The effect of thymic selection on TCR recombination output is similar between related and unrelated pairs.

The clonotype was recovered from a boy younger than 18 in good health. The rearrangement joins TRBV7-9 to TRBJ2-1; 8 bases fit TRBD1. The sequencing sample was made of blood. The CDR3 DNA reads TGTGCCAGCAGCTTGCAGGACAGGGCAAAGGGAAATGAGCAGTTCTTC. This gives the protein CASSLQDRAKGNEQFF.